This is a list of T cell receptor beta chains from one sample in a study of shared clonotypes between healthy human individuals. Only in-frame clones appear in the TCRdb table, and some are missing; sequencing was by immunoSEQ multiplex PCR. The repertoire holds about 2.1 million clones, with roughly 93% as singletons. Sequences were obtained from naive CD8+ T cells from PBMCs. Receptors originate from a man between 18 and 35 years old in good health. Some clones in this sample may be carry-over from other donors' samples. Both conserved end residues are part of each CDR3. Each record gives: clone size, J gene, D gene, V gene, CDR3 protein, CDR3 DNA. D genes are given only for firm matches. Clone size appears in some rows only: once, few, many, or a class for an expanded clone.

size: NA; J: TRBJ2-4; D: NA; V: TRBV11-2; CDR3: CASSLTGLAKNIQYF; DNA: TGTGCCAGCAGCTTAACGGGACTAGCCAAAAACATTCAGTACTTC
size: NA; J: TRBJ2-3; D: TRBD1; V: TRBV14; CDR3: CASSSRGRRTDTQYF; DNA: TGTGCCAGCAGCAGTAGGGGGCGCCGCACAGATACGCAGTATTTT
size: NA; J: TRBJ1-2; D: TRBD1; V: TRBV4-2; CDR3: CASSQGGQAQMNYGYTF; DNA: TGTGCCAGCAGCCAAGGCGGACAGGCTCAGATGAACTATGGCTACACCTTC
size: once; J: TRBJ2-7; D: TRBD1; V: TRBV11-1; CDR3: CASSGRDRAYEQYF; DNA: TGTGCCAGCAGCGGCCGGGACAGGGCCTACGAGCAGTACTTC
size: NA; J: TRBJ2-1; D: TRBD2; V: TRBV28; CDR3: CASSMGLAGGNSYNEQFF; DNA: TGTGCCAGCAGTATGGGACTAGCGGGAGGTAATTCCTACAATGAGCAGTTCTTC
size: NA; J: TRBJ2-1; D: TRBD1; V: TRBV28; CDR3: CASRRTGAYEQFF; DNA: TGTGCCAGCAGGCGGACAGGGGCGTATGAGCAGTTCTTC
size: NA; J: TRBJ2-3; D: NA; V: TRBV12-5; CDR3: CASGLGGFSTDTQYF; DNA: TGTGCTAGTGGTTTGGGCGGGTTTAGCACAGATACGCAGTATTTT
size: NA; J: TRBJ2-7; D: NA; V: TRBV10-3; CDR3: CAISAMGHEQYF; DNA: TGTGCCATCAGTGCGATGGGGCACGAGCAGTACTTC
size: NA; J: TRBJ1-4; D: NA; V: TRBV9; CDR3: CASSVDGGNEKLFF; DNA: TGTGCCAGCAGCGTAGATGGGGGGAATGAAAAACTGTTTTTT
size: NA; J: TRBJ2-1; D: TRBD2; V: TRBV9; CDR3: CASRAGGAAGYNEQFF; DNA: TGTGCCAGCAGGGCGGGGGGCGCTGCAGGGTACAATGAGCAGTTCTTC
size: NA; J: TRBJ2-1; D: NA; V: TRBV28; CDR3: CATLTPLETYNEQFF; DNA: TGTGCCACCCTGACCCCTTTAGAGACCTACAATGAGCAGTTCTTC
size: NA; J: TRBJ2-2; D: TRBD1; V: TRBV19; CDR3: CASSIDTGTGNTGELFF; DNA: TGTGCCAGTAGTATAGACACCGGGACAGGGAACACCGGGGAGCTGTTTTTT
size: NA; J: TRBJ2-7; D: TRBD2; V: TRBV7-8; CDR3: CASSLAPPTSGRSEQYF; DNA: TGTGCCAGCAGCTTAGCCCCACCAACTAGCGGGAGATCCGAGCAGTACTTC
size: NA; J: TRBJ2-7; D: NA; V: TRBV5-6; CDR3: CASSTGPSYEQYF; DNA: TGTGCCAGCAGCACGGGCCCCTCTTACGAGCAGTACTTC
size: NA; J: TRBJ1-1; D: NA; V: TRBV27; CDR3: CASKLGRGGNTEAFF; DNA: TGTGCCAGCAAACTGGGCAGGGGAGGGAATACTGAAGCTTTCTTT
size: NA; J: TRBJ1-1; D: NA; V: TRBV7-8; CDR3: CASRLRGFGTEAFF; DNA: TGTGCCAGCAGACTACGGGGATTTGGCACTGAAGCTTTCTTT
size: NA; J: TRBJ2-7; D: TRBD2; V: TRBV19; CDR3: CASSPRLAGGHEQYF; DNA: TGTGCCAGTAGTCCTAGACTAGCGGGAGGGCACGAGCAGTACTTC
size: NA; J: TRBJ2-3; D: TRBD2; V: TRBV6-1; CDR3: CASSETSGVTDTQYF; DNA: TGTGCCAGCAGCGAAACTAGCGGAGTCACAGATACGCAGTATTTT
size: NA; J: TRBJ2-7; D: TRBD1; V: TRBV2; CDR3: CASSTGTGLDEQYF; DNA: TGTGCCAGCAGTACCGGGACAGGGCTCGACGAGCAGTACTTC
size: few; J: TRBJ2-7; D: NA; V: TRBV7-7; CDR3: CASSLRMSYEQYF; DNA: TGTGCCAGCAGCTTACGAATGTCCTACGAGCAGTACTTC
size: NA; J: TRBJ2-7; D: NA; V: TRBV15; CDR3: CATSRGGAEQYF; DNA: TGTGCCACCAGCAGAGGAGGGGCCGAGCAGTACTTC
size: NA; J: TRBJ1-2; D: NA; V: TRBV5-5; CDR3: CATQKTRLPPNYGYTF; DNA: TGTGCCACCCAAAAAACCCGACTTCCTCCCAACTATGGCTACACCTTC
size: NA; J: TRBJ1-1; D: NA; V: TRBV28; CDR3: CASRPTNTEAFF; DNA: TGTGCCAGCAGACCGACGAACACTGAAGCTTTCTTT
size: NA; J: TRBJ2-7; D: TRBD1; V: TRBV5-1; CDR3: CASSLARGQTYEQYF; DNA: TGCGCCAGCAGCTTGGCGAGGGGACAGACCTACGAGCAGTACTTC
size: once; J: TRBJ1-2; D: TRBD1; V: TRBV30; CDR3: CAWSRSGGDGYTF; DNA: TGTGCCTGGAGTAGGTCAGGGGGCGATGGCTACACCTTC
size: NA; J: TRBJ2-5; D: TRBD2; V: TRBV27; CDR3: CASSLSASGRAGETQYF; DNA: TGTGCCAGCAGTTTATCGGCGAGCGGGAGGGCCGGGGAGACCCAGTACTTC
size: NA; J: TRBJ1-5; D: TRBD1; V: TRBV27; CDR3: CASSPLGTGRNQPQHF; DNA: TGTGCCAGCAGTCCCCTCGGGACAGGTAGAAATCAGCCCCAGCATTTT
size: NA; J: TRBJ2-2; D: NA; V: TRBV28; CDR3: CASNFVQHTGELFF; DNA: TGTGCCAGCAACTTTGTACAGCACACCGGGGAGCTGTTTTTT
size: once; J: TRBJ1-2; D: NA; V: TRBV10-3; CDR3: CAISERLGISNYGYTF; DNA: TGTGCCATCAGTGAGCGGCTCGGGATCTCTAACTATGGCTACACCTTC
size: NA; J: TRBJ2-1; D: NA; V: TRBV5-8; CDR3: CASSLASLVFGYNEQFF; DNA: TGTGCCAGCAGCTTGGCCTCACTAGTTTTCGGCTACAATGAGCAGTTCTTC
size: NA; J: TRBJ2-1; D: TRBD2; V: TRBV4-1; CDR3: CASSQDRTSGSWEQFF; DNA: TGCGCCAGCAGCCAAGATCGGACTAGCGGGAGTTGGGAGCAGTTCTTC
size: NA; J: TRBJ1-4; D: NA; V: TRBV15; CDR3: CATSSELDLINEKLFF; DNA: TGTGCCACCAGCAGTGAGCTGGACCTTATTAATGAAAAACTGTTTTTT
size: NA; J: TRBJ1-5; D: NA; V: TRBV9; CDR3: CASSDSGGQPQHF; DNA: TGTGCCAGCAGCGACTCAGGAGGTCAGCCCCAGCATTTT
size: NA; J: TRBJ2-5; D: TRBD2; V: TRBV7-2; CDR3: CATTGGVRTQYF; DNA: TGTGCCACTACTGGGGGGGTGAGGACCCAGTACTTC
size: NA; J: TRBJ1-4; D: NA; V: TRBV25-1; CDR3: CASSEYPGDGLLNEKLFF; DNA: TGTGCCAGCAGTGAATACCCGGGAGACGGGCTATTAAATGAAAAACTGTTTTTT
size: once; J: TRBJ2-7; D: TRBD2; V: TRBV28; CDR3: CASSSRSSGRAFNEQYF; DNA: TGTGCCAGCAGTAGCAGGTCTAGCGGGAGGGCCTTCAACGAGCAGTACTTC
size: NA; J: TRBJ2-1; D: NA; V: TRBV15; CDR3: CATSRDKGEGLYNEQFF; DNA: TGTGCCACCAGCAGAGATAAGGGGGAGGGCCTGTACAATGAGCAGTTCTTC